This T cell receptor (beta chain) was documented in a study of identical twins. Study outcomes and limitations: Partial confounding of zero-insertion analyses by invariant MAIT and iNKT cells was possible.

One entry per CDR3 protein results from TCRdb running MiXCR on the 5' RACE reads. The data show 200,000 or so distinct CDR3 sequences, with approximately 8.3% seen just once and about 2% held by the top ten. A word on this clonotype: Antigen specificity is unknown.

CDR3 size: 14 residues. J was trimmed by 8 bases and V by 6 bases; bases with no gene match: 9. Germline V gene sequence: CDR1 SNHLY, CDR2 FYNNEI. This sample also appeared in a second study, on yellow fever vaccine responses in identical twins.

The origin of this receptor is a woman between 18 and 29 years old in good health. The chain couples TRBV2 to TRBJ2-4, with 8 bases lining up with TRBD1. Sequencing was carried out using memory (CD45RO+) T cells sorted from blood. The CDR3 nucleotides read TGTGCCAGCAGCGGACAGGGTTCTGTGGACATTCAGTACTTC. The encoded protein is CASSGQGSVDIQYF.